These T cell receptor beta chains were read from a single sample in a study of cytomegalovirus exposure and HLA in healthy donors. Repertoires were generated with immunoSEQ multiplex PCR, while TCRdb's copy carries only in-frame clones and drops some. The repertoire consists of 150,000 or so clones, with approximately 82% occurring once and the leading ten covering 5.5% to 8.5%. The sequenced sample consisted of PBMCs. The receptor source for this set is a woman in her forties or fifties in good health and CMV-seropositive. The CDR3 runs from the conserved cysteine through the conserved F or W. Fields, in order: CDR3 DNA, CDR3 protein, J gene, D gene, clone size, V gene. D genes are given only for firm matches. Only some rows state a clone size, as once, few, many or a class for expanded clones.

TGCAGCGCGGACAGTCGCACAGATACGCAGTATTTT CSADSRTDTQYF TRBJ2-3 - few TRBV29-1
TGCGCCAGCAGCTACTACTTAGACAGGGTTTACGAGCAGTACTTC CASSYYLDRVYEQYF TRBJ2-7 TRBD1 - TRBV5-1
TGTGCCTGGAGTGACAATTCTAACTATGGCTACACCTTC CAWSDNSNYGYTF TRBJ1-2 - - TRBV30
TGTGCCAGCGGACGGGCCGGGACAGGGACCTACGAGCAGTACTTC CASGRAGTGTYEQYF TRBJ2-7 TRBD1 - TRBV27
TGTGCCACCAGTGAGACTAGCGGGGGGGCGTACGAGCAGTACTTC CATSETSGGAYEQYF TRBJ2-7 TRBD2 - TRBV10-3
TGCGCCAGCAGCTTGGGACCCGCCGGGGGCTATGGCTACACCTTC CASSLGPAGGYGYTF TRBJ1-2 - - TRBV5-1
TGTGCCAGCTCACCGGGGCAATTGGGGAATGAGCAGTTCTTC CASSPGQLGNEQFF TRBJ2-1 - - TRBV18
TGTGCCTGGAGTCTAGCGGGGGTGAGCTACAATGAGCAGTTCTTC CAWSLAGVSYNEQFF TRBJ2-1 TRBD2 - TRBV30
TGTGCCAGTAGGGGACTACCAGATACGCAGTATTTT CASRGLPDTQYF TRBJ2-3 TRBD2 - TRBV27
TGTGCCAGTAGCACGGACCGCAGGGGAGGGTTCAATCAGCCCCAGCATTTT CASSTDRRGGFNQPQHF TRBJ1-5 - - TRBV19
TGTGCCAGCAGTTACTCCGTCCTCTACGGCTATGGCTACACCTTC CASSYSVLYGYGYTF TRBJ1-2 - - TRBV6-5
TGTGCCAGCAGCTCGGACAGGATCACCTACAATGAGCAGTTCTTC CASSSDRITYNEQFF TRBJ2-1 TRBD1 - TRBV5-6
TGTGCCAGCAGTTTACCTAGCGGGGGGGACAATGAGCAGTTCTTC CASSLPSGGDNEQFF TRBJ2-1 TRBD2 - TRBV27
TGTGCCAGCAGCCGCCCGACCCTAGCGGGGGGGACAGATACGCAGTATTTT CASSRPTLAGGTDTQYF TRBJ2-3 TRBD2 - TRBV4-2
TGTGCCAGCAGTGAAGCCCGGGTCCAGCCCCAGCATTTT CASSEARVQPQHF TRBJ1-5 - - TRBV6-1
TGTGCCAGCAGCTTAGCGCTGCGGGGGACGACCTACGAGCAGTACTTC CASSLALRGTTYEQYF TRBJ2-7 TRBD2 - TRBV7-6
TGTGCCAGCTCATCTAGAGATACGCAGTATTTT CASSSRDTQYF TRBJ2-3 - - TRBV18
TGTGCCACCAGCACGCGTACGGACACTGAAGCTTTCTTT CATSTRTDTEAFF TRBJ1-1 - - TRBV15
TGTGCCAGCAGCTTAGTTCGGGATACGCAGTATTTT CASSLVRDTQYF TRBJ2-3 - - TRBV7-2
TGTGCCAGTAGTATCAGGGACAGTTTTAATGAGCAGTTCTTC CASSIRDSFNEQFF TRBJ2-1 TRBD1 few TRBV19
TGCGCCAGCAGCTTGGCGACAGCTTCCAATTCACCCCTCCACTTT CASSLATASNSPLHF TRBJ1-6 - - TRBV5-1
TGTGCCAGCAGCTTGGACGGGGGGGGGAACACTGAAGCTTTCTTT CASSLDGGGNTEAFF TRBJ1-1 - - TRBV5-4
TGTGCCAGCTCACTCGACAGGGACAATGAGCAGTTCTTC CASSLDRDNEQFF TRBJ2-1 TRBD1 - TRBV18
TGTGCCAGCAGCCCTTTGCCTAGCGGGGGGGCCGGAAATGAGCAGTTCTTC CASSPLPSGGAGNEQFF TRBJ2-1 TRBD2 - TRBV5-5
TGTGCCACCCGCGGAGGGAGGGCCGGGGAGCTGTTTTTT CATRGGRAGELFF TRBJ2-2 TRBD2 - TRBV9
TGCGCCAGCAGCTTGGATGGTCAGGGTCGGGGGGAGCTGTTTTTT CASSLDGQGRGELFF TRBJ2-2 - - TRBV5-1
TGTGCCAGCAGACAGGGGTACTATAATTCACCCCTCCACTTT CASRQGYYNSPLHF TRBJ1-6 TRBD1 - TRBV28
TGTGCCAGCAGTGCGAGTAGCTACAATGAGCAGTTCTTC CASSASSYNEQFF TRBJ2-1 - - TRBV6-4
TGTGCCAGCAGCCCTAGACAGATTGGCTACACCTTC CASSPRQIGYTF TRBJ1-2 - once TRBV5-6
TGCGCCAGCAGCAAACAGGGGGCTAGCACAGATACGCAGTATTTT CASSKQGASTDTQYF TRBJ2-3 TRBD1 few TRBV5-1
TGCAGCGTTGAAACAGGGGACTATGGCTACACCTTC CSVETGDYGYTF TRBJ1-2 TRBD1 - TRBV29-1
TGCGCCAGCAGCCAGGGAGGGTACAATGAGCAGTTCTTC CASSQGGYNEQFF TRBJ2-1 TRBD2 - TRBV4-1
TGCAGCGTTGGGCTGACAGGGGCGGGGGAGCAGTACTTC CSVGLTGAGEQYF TRBJ2-7 TRBD1 - TRBV29-1
TGTGCCAGCAGTGATCAACAGGGACCTTTTGAGCAGTACTTC CASSDQQGPFEQYF TRBJ2-7 - - TRBV6-1
TGTGCCAGCAGTTTCCTCCCCCCCGGTGGCAATCAGCCCCAGCATTTT CASSFLPPGGNQPQHF TRBJ1-5 - once TRBV28
TGTGCCTGGAGTGGCCCTTCCAGGGGGACGGGGACTGAAGCTTTCTTT CAWSGPSRGTGTEAFF TRBJ1-1 TRBD1 - TRBV30
TGTGCCAGCAGCTTCCCGGTCTCCGAAGCTTTCTTT CASSFPVSEAFF TRBJ1-1 - - TRBV7-2